The 2 T cell receptor beta chains given below trace back to one sample, sequenced in a study of PD-L1 blockade in urothelial cancer (TCRdb year 2017). Library construction relied on the immunoSEQ multiplex PCR assay. In its TCRdb copy, this immuneACCESS table keeps in-frame sequences only and misses some clones. Where compared with another copy, unresolved V genes explain less than half of these, and the others have no known cause. This sample lists tens of thousands of clones; about 86% were detected once. 3.7% of the sample is held by the ten biggest clonotypes. The sequencing used PBMCs, collected around atezolizumab (anti-PD-L1) treatment. Source of these receptors: a man in his fifties or sixties with urothelial cancer.

V and J are TRBV5-5 and TRBJ1-5; 8 nucleotides match TRBD1. This CDR3 contains 16 residues. CDR1 and CDR2 from the germline V gene are SGHKS and YYEKEE (reference sequence). V dropped 0 bases and J dropped 1; count of bases not matched to a gene: 3. The CDR3 coding sequence is TGTGCCAGCAGCTTGGGGACAGGGAAAAGCAATCAGCCCCAGCATTTT. Translating gives CASSLGTGKSNQPQHF.

The chain links TRBV23-1 to TRBJ2-2; D is perhaps TRBD1 (6 bases). TRBV23-1 is noted as an ORF with a role that remains uncertain. Trimming took 5 bases from V and 3 from J, leaving 7 bases between them. The CDR3 is 13 amino acids. DNA for the CDR3: TGCGCCAGCAGTAGGACAGACACCGGGGAGCTGTTTTTT. It encodes CASSRTDTGELFF.